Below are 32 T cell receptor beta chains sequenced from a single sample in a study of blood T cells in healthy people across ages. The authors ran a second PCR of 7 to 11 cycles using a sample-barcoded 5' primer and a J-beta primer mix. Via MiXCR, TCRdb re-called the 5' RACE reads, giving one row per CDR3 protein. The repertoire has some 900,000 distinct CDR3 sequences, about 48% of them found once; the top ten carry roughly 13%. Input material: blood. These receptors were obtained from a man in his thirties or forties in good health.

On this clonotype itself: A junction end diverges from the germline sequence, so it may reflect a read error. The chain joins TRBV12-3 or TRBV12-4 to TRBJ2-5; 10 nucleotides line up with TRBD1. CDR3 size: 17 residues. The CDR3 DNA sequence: TGTGCCAGCAGTTTTTCCCACCCGGGACAGGGGTCAGAGACCCCGTACTTC. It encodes CASSFSHPGQGSETPYF.

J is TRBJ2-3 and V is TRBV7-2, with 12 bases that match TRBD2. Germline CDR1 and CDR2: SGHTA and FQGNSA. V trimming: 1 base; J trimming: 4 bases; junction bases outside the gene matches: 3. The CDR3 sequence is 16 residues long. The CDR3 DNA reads TGTGCCAGCAGCTTAGATCTAGCGGGGGGGTCAGATACGCAGTATTTT. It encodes CASSLDLAGGSDTQYF.

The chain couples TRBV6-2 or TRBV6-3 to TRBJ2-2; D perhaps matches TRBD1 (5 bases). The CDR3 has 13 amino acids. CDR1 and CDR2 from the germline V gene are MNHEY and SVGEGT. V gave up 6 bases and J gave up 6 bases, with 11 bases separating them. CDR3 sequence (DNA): TGTGCCAGCAGCCACCAGGGATCCGGGGAGCTGTTTTTT. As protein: CASSHQGSGELFF.

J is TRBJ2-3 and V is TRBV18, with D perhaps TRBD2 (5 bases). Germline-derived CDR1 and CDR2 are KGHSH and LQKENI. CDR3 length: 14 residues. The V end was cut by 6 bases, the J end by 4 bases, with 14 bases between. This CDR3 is CASSLSGISDTQYF. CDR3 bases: TGTGCCAGCTCCCTAAGCGGTATCTCAGATACGCAGTATTTT.

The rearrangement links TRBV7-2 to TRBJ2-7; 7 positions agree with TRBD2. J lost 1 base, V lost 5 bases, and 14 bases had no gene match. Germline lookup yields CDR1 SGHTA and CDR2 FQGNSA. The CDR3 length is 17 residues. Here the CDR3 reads CASSVRGVLAGSYEQYF. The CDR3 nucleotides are TGTGCCAGCAGCGTTAGGGGCGTCTTAGCGGGTTCCTACGAGCAGTACTTC. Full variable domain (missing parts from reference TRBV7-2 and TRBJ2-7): GAGVSQSPSNKVTEKGKDVELRCDPISGHTALYWYRQSLGQGLEFLIYFQGNSAPDKSGLPSDRFSAERTGGSVSTLTIQRTQQEDSAVYLCASSVRGVLAGSYEQYFGPGTRLTVT.

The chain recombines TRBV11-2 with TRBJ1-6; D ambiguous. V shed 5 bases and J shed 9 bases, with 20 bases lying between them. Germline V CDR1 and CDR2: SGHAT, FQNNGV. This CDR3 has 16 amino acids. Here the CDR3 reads CASSLMAPTNGSPLHF. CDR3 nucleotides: TGTGCCAGCAGCCTTATGGCCCCCACCAATGGTTCACCCCTCCACTTT.

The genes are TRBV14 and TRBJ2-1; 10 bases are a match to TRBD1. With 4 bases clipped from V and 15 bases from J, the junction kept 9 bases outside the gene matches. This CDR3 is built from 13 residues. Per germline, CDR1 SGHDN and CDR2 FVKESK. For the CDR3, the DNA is TGTGCCAGCAGCCCTCTACGGACAGGGGGTGTGTTCTTC. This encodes CASSPLRTGGVFF.

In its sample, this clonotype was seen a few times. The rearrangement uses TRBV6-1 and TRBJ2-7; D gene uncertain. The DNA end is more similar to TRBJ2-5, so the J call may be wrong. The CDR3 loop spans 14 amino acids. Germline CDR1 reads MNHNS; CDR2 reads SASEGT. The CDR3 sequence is CASSESAGKETQYF. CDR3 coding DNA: TGTGCCAGCAGTGAGTCGGCAGGCAAAGAGACCCAGTACTTC.

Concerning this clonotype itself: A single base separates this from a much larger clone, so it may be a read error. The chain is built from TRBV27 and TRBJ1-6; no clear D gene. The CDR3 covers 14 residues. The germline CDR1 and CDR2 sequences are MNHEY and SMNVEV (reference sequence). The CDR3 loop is CTSSFRQPYSPLHF. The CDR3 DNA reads TGTACCAGCAGTTTCCGGCAGCCTTATTCACCCCTCCACTTT.

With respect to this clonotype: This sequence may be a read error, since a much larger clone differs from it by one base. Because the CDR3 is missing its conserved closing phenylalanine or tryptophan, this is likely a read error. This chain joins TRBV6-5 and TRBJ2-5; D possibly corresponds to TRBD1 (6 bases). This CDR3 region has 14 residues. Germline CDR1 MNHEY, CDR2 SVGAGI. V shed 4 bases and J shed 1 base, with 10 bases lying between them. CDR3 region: CASSSTGPQETQYY. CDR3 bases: TGTGCCAGCAGTTCTACAGGGCCCCAAGAGACCCAGTACTAC.

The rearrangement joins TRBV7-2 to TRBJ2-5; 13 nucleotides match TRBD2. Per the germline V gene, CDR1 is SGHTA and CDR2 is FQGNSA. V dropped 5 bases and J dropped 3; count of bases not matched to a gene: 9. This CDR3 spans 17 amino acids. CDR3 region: CASSTIPGLAGKETQYF. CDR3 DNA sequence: TGTGCCAGCAGCACCATACCGGGACTAGCGGGGAAAGAGACCCAGTACTTC.

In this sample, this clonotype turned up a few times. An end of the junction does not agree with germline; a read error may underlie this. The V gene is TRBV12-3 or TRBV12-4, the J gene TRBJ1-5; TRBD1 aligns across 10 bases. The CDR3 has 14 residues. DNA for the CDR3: TGTGCCAGCAGGTTAGGACAGGGGGGTCAGCCCCAGCATTTT. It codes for CASRLGQGGQPQHF.

CDR3 sequence: CSVLPGTSGVYEQYF. The CDR3 DNA reads TGCAGCGTACTACCCGGGACTAGCGGGGTCTACGAGCAGTACTTC. The J gene is TRBJ2-7, the V gene TRBV29-1; 13 nucleotides agree with TRBD2. CDR3 length: 15 amino acids. Germline V gene sequence: CDR1 SQVTM, CDR2 ANQGSEA. J was trimmed by 3 bases and V by 6 bases; bases with no gene match: 8.

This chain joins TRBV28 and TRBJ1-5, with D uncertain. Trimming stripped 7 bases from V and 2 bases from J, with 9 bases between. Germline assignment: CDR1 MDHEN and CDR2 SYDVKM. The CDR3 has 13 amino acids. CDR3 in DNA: TGTGCCAGCATCATGACACGCAATCAGCCCCAGCATTTT. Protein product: CASIMTRNQPQHF. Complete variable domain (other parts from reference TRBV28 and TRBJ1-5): DVKVTQSSRYLVKRTGEKVFLECVQDMDHENMFWYRQDPGLGLRLIYFSYDVKMKEKGDIPEGYSVSREKKERFSLILESASTNQTSMYLCASIMTRNQPQHFGDGTRLSIL.

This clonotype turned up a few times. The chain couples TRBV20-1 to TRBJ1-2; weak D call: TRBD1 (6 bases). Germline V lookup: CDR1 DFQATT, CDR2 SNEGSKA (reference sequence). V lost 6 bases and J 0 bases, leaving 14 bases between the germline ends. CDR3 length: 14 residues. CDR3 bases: TGCAGTGCAGGGGGGCAGGGCTCTAACTATGGCTACACCTTC. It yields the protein CSAGGQGSNYGYTF.

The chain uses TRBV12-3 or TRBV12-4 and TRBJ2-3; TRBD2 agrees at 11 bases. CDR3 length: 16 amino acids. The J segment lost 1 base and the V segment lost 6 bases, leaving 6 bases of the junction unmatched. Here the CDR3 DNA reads TGTGCCAGCAGACCCACTAGCGGGGGCCGCACAGATACGCAGTATTTT. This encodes CASRPTSGGRTDTQYF.

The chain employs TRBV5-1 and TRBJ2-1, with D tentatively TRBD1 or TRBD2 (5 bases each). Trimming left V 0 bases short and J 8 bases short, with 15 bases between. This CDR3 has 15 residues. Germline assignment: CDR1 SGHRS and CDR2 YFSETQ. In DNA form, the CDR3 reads TGCGCCAGCAGCTTGGATCCGGGGCCGAGCGATGAGCAGTTCTTC. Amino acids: CASSLDPGPSDEQFF.

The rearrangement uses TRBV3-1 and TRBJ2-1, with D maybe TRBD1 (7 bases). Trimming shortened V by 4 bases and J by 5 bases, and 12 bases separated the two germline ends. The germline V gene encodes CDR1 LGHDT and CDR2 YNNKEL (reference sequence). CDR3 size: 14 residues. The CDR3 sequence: CASSRTGGDNEQFF. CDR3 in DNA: TGTGCCAGCAGCCGGACAGGAGGGGACAATGAGCAGTTCTTC.

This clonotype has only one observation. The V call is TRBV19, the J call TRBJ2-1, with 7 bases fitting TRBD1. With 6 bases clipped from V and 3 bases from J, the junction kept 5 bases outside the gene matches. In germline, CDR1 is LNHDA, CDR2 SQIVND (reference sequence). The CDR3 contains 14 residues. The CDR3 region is CASRTGTVYNEQFF. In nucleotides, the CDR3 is TGTGCCAGTAGGACCGGGACAGTCTACAATGAGCAGTTCTTC.

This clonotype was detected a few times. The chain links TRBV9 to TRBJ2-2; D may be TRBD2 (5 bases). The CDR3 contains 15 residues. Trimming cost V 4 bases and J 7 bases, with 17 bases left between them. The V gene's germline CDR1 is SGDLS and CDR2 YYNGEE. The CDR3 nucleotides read TGTGCCAGCAGCCCCACTCTAGGACTGGTCGGGGAGCTGTTTTTT. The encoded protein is CASSPTLGLVGELFF.

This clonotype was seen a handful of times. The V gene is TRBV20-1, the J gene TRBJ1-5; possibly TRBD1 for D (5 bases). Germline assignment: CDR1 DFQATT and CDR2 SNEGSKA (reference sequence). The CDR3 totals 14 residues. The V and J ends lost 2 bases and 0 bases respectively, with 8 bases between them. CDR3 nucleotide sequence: TGCAGTGCTAGACAGGGATATAGCAATCAGCCCCAGCATTTT. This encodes CSARQGYSNQPQHF.

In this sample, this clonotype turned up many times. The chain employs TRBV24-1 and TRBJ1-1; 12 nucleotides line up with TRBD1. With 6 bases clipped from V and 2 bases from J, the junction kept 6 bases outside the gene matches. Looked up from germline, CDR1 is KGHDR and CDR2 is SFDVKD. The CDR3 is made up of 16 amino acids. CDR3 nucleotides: TGTGCCACCAGTCCGGGACAGGGGGCTTTTAACACTGAAGCTTTCTTT. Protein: CATSPGQGAFNTEAFF.

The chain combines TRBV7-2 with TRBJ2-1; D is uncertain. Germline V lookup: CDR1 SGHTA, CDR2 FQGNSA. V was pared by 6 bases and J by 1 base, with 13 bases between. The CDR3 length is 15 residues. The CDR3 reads CASRHPDQSYNEQFF. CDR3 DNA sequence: TGTGCCAGCAGACACCCAGACCAGTCCTACAATGAGCAGTTCTTC.

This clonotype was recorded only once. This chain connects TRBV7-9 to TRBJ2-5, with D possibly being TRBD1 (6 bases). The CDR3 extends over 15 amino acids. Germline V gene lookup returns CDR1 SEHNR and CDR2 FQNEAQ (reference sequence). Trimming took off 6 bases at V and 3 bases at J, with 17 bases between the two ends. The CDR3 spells CASSQDSRREETQYF. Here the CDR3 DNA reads TGTGCCAGCAGTCAGGACAGCCGACGTGAAGAGACCCAGTACTTC.

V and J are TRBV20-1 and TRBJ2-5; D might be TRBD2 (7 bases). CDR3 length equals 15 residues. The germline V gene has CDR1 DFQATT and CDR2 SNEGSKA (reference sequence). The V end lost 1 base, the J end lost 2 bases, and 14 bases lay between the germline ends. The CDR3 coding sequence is TGCAGTGCTAGAGGGGTAGGGAGGGGGCAAGAGACCCAGTACTTC. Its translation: CSARGVGRGQETQYF.

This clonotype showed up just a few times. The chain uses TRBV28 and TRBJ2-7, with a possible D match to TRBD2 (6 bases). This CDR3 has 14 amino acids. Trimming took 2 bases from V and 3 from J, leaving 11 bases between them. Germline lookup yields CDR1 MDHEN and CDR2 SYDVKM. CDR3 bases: TGTGCCAGCAGTTTACAGGGAGGCCGCTACGAGCAGTACTTC. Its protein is CASSLQGGRYEQYF.

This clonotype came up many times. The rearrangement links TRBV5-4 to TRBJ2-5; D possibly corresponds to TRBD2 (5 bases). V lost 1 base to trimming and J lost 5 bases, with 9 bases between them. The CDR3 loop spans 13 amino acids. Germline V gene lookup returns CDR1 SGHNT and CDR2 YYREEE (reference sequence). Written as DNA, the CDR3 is TGTGCCAGCAGCTTGCTTCCGGGGGAGACCCAGTACTTC. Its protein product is CASSLLPGETQYF.

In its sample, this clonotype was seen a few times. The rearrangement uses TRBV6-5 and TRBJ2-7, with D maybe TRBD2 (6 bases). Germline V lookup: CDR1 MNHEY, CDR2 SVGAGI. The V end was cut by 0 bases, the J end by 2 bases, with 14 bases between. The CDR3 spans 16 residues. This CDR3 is CASSYSPGGKAYEQYF. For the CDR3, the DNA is TGTGCCAGCAGTTACTCCCCCGGGGGTAAAGCCTACGAGCAGTACTTC.

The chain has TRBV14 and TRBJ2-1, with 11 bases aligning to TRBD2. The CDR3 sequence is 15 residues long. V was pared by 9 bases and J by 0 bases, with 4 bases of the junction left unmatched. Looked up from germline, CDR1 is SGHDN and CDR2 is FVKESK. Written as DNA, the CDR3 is TGTGCCAGGACCGGGACTAGCGGCTCCTACAATGAGCAGTTCTTC. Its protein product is CARTGTSGSYNEQFF.

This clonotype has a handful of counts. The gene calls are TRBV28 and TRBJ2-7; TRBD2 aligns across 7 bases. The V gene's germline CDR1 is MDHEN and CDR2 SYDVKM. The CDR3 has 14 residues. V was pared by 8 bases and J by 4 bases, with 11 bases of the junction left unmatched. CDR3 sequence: CASSPWGGVYEQYF. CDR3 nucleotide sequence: TGTGCCAGCTCTCCATGGGGGGGAGTGTACGAGCAGTACTTC.

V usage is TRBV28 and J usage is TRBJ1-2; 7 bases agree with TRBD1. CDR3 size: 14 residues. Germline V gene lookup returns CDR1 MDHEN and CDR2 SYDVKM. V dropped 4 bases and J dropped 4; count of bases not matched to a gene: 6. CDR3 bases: TGTGCCAGCAGTTCCGACAGGGCCCCCTATGGCTACACCTTC. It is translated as CASSSDRAPYGYTF.

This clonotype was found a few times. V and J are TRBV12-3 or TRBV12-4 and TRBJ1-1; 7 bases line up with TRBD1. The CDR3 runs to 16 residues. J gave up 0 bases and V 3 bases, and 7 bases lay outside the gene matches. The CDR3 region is CASSFGTAVMNTEAFF. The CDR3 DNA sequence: TGTGCCAGCAGTTTCGGGACAGCGGTCATGAACACTGAAGCTTTCTTT.